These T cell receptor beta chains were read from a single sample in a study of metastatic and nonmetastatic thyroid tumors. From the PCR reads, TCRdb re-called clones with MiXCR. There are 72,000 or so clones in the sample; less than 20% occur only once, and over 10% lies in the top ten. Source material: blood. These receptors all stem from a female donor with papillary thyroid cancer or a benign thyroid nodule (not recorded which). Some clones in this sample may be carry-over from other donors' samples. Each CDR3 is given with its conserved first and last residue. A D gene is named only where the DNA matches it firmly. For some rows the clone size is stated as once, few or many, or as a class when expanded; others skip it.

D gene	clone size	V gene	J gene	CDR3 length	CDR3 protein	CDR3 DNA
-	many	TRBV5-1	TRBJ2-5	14	CASSAQGTKETQYF	TGCGCCAGCAGCGCTCAGGGAACCAAAGAGACCCAGTACTTC
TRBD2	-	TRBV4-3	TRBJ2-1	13	CASSQAGGNEQFF	TGCGCCAGCAGCCAAGCCGGGGGGAATGAGCAGTTCTTC
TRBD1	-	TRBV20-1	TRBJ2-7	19	CSARKSGQGRLRATYEQYF	TGCAGTGCTAGAAAGTCAGGACAGGGTAGGCTCCGGGCTACCTACGAGCAGTACTTC
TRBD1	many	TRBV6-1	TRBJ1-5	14	CASSSDRAGQPQHF	TGTGCCAGCAGTTCTGACAGGGCAGGACAGCCCCAGCATTTT
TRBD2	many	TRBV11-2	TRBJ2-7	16	CASSSLAGPQGYEQYF	TGTGCCAGCAGCTCCCTAGCGGGCCCCCAAGGCTACGAGCAGTACTTC
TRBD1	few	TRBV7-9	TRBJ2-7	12	CASSSTGGGQYF	TGTGCCAGCAGCTCTACAGGGGGCGGGCAGTACTTC
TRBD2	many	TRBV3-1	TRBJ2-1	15	CASSQGSGVYNEQFF	TGTGCCAGCAGCCAAGGAAGCGGGGTTTACAATGAGCAGTTCTTC
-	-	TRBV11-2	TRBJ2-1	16	CASSLWEGQVQNEQFF	TGTGCCAGCAGCTTATGGGAGGGACAGGTACAGAATGAGCAGTTCTTC
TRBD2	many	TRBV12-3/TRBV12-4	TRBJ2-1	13	CASGGRAGNEQFF	TGTGCCAGCGGCGGGAGGGCCGGTAATGAGCAGTTCTTC
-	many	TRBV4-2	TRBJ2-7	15	CASSQEDSRLYEQYF	TGTGCCAGCAGCCAAGAGGACTCGCGCCTCTACGAGCAGTACTTC
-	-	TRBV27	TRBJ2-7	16	CASSRGYGGSSYEQYF	TGTGCCAGCAGTAGAGGTTACGGTGGAAGCTCCTACGAGCAGTACTTC
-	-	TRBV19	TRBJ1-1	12	CASRNGWTEAFF	TGTGCCAGTAGAAATGGGTGGACTGAAGCTTTCTTT
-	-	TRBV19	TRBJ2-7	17	CASSPRASVLSPYEQYF	TGTGCCAGTAGTCCCAGGGCCAGCGTACTAAGCCCCTACGAGCAGTACTTC
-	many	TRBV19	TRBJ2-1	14	CASSMGGYYNEQFF	TGTGCCAGTAGTATGGGCGGCTACTACAATGAGCAGTTCTTC
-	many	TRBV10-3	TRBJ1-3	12	CATQVQGNTIYF	TGTGCCACCCAAGTTCAGGGAAACACCATATATTTT
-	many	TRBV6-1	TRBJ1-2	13	CASSSGFDYGYTF	TGTGCCAGCAGTTCAGGGTTTGACTATGGCTACACCTTC
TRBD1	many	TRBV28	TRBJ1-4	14	CASSLSTGYEKLFF	TGTGCCAGCAGTTTATCGACAGGGTATGAAAAACTGTTTTTT
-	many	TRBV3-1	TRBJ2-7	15	CASSQGNVADYEQYF	TGTGCCAGCAGCCAAGGTAATGTGGCAGACTACGAGCAGTACTTC
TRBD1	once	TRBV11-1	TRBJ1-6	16	CASSYTNRGRGSPLRF	TGTGCCAGCAGTTATACGAACAGGGGTCGGGGTTCACCCCTCCGCTTT
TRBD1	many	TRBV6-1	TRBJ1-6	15	CASNQGGLGGSPLHF	TGTGCCAGCAATCAAGGGGGCTTAGGTGGTTCACCCCTCCACTTT
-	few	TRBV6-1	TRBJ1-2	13	CASSVSVDYGYTF	TGTGCCAGCAGCGTGTCCGTGGACTATGGCTACACCTTC
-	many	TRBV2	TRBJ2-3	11	CASRNTDTQYF	TGTGCCAGCAGAAACACAGATACGCAGTATTTT
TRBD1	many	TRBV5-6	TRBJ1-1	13	CASSFDRGTEAFF	TGTGCCAGCAGCTTCGACAGGGGCACTGAAGCTTTCTTT
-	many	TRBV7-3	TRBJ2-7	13	CASSLNLRGEQYF	TGTGCCAGCAGCTTAAACTTGAGGGGTGAGCAGTACTTC
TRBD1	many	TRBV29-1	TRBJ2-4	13	CSVLLQGVGIQYF	TGCAGCGTTTTGTTACAGGGGGTTGGCATTCAGTACTTC
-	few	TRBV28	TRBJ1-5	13	CASSFRWELSQHF	TGTGCCAGCAGTTTTCGGTGGGAGTTGTCCCAGCATTTT